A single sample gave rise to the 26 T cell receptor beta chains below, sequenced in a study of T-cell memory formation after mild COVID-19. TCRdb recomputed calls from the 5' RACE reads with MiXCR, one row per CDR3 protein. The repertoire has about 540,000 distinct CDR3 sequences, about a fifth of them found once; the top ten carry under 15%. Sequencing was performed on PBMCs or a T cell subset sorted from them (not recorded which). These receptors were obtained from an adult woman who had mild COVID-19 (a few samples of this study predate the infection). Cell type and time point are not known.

The CDR3 DNA is TGTGCCACCAGCAGAGATTACAGCCAGGTACCCGAGCAGTACTTC. It specifies CATSRDYSQVPEQYF. The V call is TRBV15, the J call TRBJ2-7; D not certain. Trimming shortened V by 0 bases and J by 6 bases, and 15 bases separated the two germline ends. Germline loops: CDR1 LNHNV, CDR2 YYDKDF (reference sequence). The length of the CDR3 is 15 residues.

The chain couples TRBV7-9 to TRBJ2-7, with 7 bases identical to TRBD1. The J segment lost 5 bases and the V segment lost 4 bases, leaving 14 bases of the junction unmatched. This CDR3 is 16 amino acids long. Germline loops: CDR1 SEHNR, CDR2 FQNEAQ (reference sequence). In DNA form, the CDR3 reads TGTGCCAGCAGCTACGGGACAGAGGGTCTGTGGGACGAGCAGTACTTC. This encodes CASSYGTEGLWDEQYF.

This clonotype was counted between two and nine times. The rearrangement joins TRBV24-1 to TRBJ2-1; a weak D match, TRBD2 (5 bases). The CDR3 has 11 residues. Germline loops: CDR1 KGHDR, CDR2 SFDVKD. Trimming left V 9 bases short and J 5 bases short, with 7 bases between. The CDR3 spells CATRGDNEQFF. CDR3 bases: TGTGCCACCCGGGGAGACAATGAGCAGTTCTTC.

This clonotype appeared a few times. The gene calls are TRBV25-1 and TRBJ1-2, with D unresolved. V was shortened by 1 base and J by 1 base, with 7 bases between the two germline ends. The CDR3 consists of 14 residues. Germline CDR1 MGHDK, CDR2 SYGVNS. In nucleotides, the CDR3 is TGTGCCAGCAGTGAATTCGGGGATAACTATGGCTACACCTTC. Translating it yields CASSEFGDNYGYTF.

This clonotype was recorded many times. DNA of the CDR3: TGTGCCAGCAGCTTCGGCGGAGATAGCACAGATACGCAGTATTTT. Translated, it gives CASSFGGDSTDTQYF. V usage is TRBV7-9 and J usage is TRBJ2-3; D gene unclear. Germline V gene sequence: CDR1 SEHNR, CDR2 FQNEAQ (reference sequence). This CDR3 comprises 15 residues. The V gene lost 3 bases and the J gene lost 0 bases, with 10 bases spanning the gap. Based on the CDR3 plus reference TRBV7-9 and TRBJ2-3, the full variable domain is DTGVSQNPRHKITKRGQNVTFRCDPISEHNRLYWYRQTLGQGPEFLTYFQNEAQLEKSRLLSDRFSAERPKGSFSTLEIQRTEQGDSAMYLCASSFGGDSTDTQYFGPGTRLTVL.

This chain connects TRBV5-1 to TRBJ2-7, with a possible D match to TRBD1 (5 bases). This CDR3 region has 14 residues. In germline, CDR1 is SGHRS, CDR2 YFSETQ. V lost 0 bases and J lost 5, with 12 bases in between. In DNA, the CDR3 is TGCGCCAGCAGCTTGGCGTTCAGGGCCGACGAGCAGTACTTC. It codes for CASSLAFRADEQYF.

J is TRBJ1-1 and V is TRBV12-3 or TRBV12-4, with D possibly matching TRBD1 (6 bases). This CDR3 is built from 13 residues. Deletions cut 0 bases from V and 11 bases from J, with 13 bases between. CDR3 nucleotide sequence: TGTGCCAGCAGTTTAGCTCCGGGGGCCCGGGCTTTCTTT. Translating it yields CASSLAPGARAFF.

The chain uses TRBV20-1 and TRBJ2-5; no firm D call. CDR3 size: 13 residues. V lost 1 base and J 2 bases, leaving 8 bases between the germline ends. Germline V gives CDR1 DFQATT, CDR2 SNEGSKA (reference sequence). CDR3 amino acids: CSARGHLQETQYF. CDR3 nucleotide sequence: TGCAGTGCTAGAGGACACCTACAAGAGACCCAGTACTTC.

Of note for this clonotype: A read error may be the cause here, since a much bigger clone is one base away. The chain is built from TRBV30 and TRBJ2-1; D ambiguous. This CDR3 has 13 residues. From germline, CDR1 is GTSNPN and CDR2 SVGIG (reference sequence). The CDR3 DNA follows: TGTGCCTGGAGTGTGGAGCCCCACAATGAGCAGCTCTTC. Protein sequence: CAWSVEPHNEQLF.

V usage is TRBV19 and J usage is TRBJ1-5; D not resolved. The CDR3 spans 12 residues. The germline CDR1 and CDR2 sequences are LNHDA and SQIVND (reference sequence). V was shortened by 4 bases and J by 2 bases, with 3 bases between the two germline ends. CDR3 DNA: TGTGCCAGTAGTACGGGCAATCAGCCCCAGCATTTT. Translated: CASSTGNQPQHF.

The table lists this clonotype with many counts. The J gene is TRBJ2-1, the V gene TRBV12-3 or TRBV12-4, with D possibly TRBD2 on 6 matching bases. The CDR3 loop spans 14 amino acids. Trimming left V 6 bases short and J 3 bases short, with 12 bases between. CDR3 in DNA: TGTGCCAGCAGATCCTCGACTAGCTACAATGAGCAGTTCTTC. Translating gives CASRSSTSYNEQFF.

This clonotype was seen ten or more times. In DNA, the CDR3 is TGCGCCAGCAGCCCTACCGGGGGAAAAGAGACCCAGTACTTC. Translated, it gives CASSPTGGKETQYF. This chain connects TRBV5-1 to TRBJ2-5, with D perhaps matching TRBD2 (6 bases). The CDR3 contains 14 residues. Per germline, CDR1 SGHRS and CDR2 YFSETQ. V was shortened by 4 bases and J by 3 bases, with 13 bases between the two germline ends.

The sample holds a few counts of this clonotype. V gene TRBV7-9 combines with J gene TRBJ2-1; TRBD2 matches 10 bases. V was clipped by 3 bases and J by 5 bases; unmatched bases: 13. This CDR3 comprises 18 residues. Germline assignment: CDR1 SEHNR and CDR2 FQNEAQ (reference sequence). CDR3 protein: CASSLYFIAGGPNNEQFF. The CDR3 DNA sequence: TGTGCCAGCAGCTTGTACTTTATAGCGGGAGGACCTAACAATGAGCAGTTCTTC. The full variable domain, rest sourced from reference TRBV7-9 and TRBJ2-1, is DTGVSQNPRHKITKRGQNVTFRCDPISEHNRLYWYRQTLGQGPEFLTYFQNEAQLEKSRLLSDRFSAERPKGSFSTLEIQRTEQGDSAMYLCASSLYFIAGGPNNEQFFGPGTRLTVL.

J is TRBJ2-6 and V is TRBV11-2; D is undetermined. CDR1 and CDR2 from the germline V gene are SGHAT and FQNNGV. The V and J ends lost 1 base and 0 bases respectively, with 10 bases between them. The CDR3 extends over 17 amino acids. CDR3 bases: TGTGCCAGCAGCTTAGGCCAGCCGAGCTCTGGGGCCAACGTCCTGACTTTC. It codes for CASSLGQPSSGANVLTF.

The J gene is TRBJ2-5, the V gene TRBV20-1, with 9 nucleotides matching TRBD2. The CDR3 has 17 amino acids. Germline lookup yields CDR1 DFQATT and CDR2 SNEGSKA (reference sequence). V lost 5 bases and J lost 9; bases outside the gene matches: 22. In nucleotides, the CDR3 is TGCAGTGCTCCCCGCTTTTTGCCAGCGGGGGGCCAAGGGGCCCAGTACTTC. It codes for CSAPRFLPAGGQGAQYF.

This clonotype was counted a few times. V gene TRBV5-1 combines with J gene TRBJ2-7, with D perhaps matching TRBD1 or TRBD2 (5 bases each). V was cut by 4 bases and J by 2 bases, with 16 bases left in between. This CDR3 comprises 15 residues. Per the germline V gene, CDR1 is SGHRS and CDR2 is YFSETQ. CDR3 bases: TGCGCCAGCAGCCTAAACCGGGACCGCGCCTACGAGCAGTACTTC. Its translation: CASSLNRDRAYEQYF.

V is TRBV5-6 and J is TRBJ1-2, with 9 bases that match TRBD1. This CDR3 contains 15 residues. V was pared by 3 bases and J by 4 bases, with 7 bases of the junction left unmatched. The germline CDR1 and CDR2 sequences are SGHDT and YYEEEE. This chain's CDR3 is CASSSPDRGFYGYTF. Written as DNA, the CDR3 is TGTGCCAGCAGCTCCCCGGACAGGGGTTTCTATGGCTACACCTTC.

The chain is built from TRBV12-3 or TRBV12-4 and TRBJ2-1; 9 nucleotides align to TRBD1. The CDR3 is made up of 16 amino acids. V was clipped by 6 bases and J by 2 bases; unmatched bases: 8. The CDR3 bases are TGTGCCAGCAGCTCCTTTGGGACAGGGACCTACAATGAGCAGTTCTTC. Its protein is CASSSFGTGTYNEQFF.

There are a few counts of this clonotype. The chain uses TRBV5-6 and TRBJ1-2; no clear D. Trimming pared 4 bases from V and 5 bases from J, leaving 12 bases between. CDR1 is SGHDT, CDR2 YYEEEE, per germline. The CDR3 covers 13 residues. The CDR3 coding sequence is TGTGCCAGCAGCAAAAGACGCCTATATGGCTACACCTTC. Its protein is CASSKRRLYGYTF.

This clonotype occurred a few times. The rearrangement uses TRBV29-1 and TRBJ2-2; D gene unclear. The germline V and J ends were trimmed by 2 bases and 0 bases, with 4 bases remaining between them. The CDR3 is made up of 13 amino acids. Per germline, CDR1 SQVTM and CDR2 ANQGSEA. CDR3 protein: CSVEQPNTGELFF. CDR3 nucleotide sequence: TGCAGCGTTGAACAACCGAACACCGGGGAGCTGTTTTTT.

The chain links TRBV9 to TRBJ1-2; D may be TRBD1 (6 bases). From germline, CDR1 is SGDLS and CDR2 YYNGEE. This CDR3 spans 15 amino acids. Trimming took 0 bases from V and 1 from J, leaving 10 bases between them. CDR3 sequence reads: CASSVVPDSNYGYTF. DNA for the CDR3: TGTGCCAGCAGCGTAGTCCCGGACAGTAACTATGGCTACACCTTC.

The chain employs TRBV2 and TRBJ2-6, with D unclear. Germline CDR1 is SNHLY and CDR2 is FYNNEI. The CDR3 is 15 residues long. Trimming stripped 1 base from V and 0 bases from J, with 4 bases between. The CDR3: CASSEEGSGANVLTF. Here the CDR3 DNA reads TGTGCCAGCAGTGAAGAGGGCTCTGGGGCCAACGTCCTGACTTTC. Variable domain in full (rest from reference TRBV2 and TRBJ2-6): EPEVTQTPSHQVTQMGQEVILRCVPISNHLYFYWYRQILGQKVEFLVSFYNNEISEKSEIFDDQFSVERPDGSNFTLKIRSTKLEDSAMYFCASSEEGSGANVLTFGAGSRLTVL.

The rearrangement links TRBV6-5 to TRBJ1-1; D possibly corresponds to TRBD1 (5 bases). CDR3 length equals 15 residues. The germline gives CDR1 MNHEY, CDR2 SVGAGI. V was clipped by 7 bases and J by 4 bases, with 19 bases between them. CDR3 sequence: CASITGRQYGTEAFF. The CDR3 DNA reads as TGTGCCAGCATCACGGGTCGACAGTACGGCACTGAAGCTTTCTTT.

CDR3 nucleotides: TGCGCCAGCAGCCAGGCGGCCAGAGCGGACCCACTTGGCTATGGCTACACCTTC. As protein: CASSQAARADPLGYGYTF. The chain employs TRBV4-3 and TRBJ1-2; unclear D gene. Germline values: CDR1 LGHNA, CDR2 YSLEER. This CDR3 contains 18 residues. V gave up 3 bases and J gave up 4 bases, with 24 bases separating them.

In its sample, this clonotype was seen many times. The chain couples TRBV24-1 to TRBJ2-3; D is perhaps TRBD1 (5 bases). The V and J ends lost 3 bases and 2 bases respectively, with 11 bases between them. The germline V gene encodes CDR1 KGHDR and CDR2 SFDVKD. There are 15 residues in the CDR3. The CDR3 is CATSDEDKNTDTQYF. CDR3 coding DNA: TGTGCCACCAGTGATGAGGACAAAAACACAGATACGCAGTATTTT.

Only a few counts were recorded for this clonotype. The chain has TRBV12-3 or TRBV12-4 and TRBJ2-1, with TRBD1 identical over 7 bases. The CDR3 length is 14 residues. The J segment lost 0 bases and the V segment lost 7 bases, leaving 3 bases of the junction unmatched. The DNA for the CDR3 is TGTGCCAGCAATGACAGGGCCTCCTACAATGAGCAGTTCTTC. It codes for CASNDRASYNEQFF.